This TCR beta chain was recovered during a study of T cells in Graves' hyperthyroidism and ophthalmopathy. Amplified TCR beta CDR3 regions derived from RNA transcripts. The HTBI primer set served for first-round RT-PCR of the TCR CDR3. TCRdb analysed the multiplex PCR reads with MiXCR anew, one entry per CDR3 protein. The repertoire has 450,000 to 700,000 distinct CDR3 sequences, 35% to 55% of them found once; the top ten carry 15% to 20%. Based on clinical symptoms, serum thyroxine and TRAb, thyroid ultrasound and orbital computed tomography, diagnoses were reached. This clonotype has ten or more counts. Its matching antigen is unknown. Study-level results: Ophthalmopathy was model-predicted a median approximately six months pre-onset. The blood repertoire included most of the expanded thyroid clonotypes above 0.001.

The CDR3 runs 13 residues. Trimming left V 4 bases short and J 4 bases short, with 13 bases between. CDR1 and CDR2 from the germline V gene are DFQATT and SNEGSKA (reference sequence). The TCR was taken from an adult woman with Graves' disease, either hyperthyroidism or ophthalmopathy (not recorded which). The material sequenced was peripheral blood or thyroid tissue (not recorded which). This chain joins TRBV20-1 and TRBJ2-5; D gene ambiguous. The CDR3 region is CSATLRWGETQYF. CDR3 bases: TGCAGTGCTACCTTACGATGGGGAGAGACCCAGTACTTC.